This TCR beta chain was sequenced during a study of T cells in tuberculosis. The CDR3 has 15 amino acids. Germline CDR1 and CDR2: LGHNA and YSLEER. V lost 2 bases to trimming and J lost 6 bases; unmatched junction nucleotides: 10. Repertoires were generated with immunoSEQ multiplex PCR, while TCRdb's copy carries only in-frame clones and drops some. Seen here are tens of thousands of clones, 90% to 95% observed once, and the top ten hold over 4.5%. Source material: PBMCs. This chain links TRBV4-3 with TRBJ2-7, with 7 nucleotides matching TRBD2. The receptor comes from a donor aged 10-29 years with latent tuberculosis or without tuberculosis infection. CDR3 DNA: TGCGCCAGCAGCCAAAGGGTTAGGGAGGGCGGCGAGCAGTACTTC. It translates to CASSQRVREGGEQYF.